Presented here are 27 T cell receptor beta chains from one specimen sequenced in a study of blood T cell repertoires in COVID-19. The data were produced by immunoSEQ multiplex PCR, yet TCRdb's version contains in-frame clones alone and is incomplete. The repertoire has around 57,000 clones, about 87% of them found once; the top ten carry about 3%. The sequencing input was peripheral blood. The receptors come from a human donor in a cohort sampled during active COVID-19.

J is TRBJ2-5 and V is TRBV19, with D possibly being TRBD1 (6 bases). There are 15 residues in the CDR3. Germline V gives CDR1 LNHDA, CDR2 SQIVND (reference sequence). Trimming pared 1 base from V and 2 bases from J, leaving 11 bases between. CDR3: CASSIGGQLQETQYF. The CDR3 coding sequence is TGTGCCAGTAGTATAGGAGGACAGCTTCAAGAGACCCAGTACTTC.

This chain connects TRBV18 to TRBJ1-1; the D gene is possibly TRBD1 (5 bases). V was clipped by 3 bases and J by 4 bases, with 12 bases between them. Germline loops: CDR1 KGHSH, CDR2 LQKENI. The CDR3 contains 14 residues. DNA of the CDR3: TGTGCCAGCTCACCCGCAGGGTTGACCACTGAAGCTTTCTTT. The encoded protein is CASSPAGLTTEAFF.

The CDR3 region is CASSLAGVTGELFF. The CDR3 nucleotides read TGTGCCAGCAGCTTAGCCGGGGTCACCGGGGAGCTGTTTTTT. The chain carries TRBV7-3 and TRBJ2-2; tentatively, D is TRBD2 (5 bases). Per germline, CDR1 SGHTA and CDR2 FQGTGA. V lost 2 bases and J 4 bases, leaving 8 bases between the germline ends. There are 14 residues in the CDR3.

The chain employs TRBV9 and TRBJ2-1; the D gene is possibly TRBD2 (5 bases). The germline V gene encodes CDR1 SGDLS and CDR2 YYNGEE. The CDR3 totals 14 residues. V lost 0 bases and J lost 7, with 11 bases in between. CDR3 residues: CASSVDPSRNEQFF. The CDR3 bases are TGTGCCAGCAGCGTAGATCCTAGCCGAAATGAGCAGTTCTTC.

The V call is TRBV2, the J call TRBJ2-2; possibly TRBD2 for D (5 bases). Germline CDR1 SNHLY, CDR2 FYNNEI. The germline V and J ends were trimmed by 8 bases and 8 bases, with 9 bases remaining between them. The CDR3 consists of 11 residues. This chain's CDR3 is CASGRRGELFF. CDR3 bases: TGTGCCAGCGGGAGAAGGGGGGAGCTGTTTTTT. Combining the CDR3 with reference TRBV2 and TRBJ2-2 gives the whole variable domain EPEVTQTPSHQVTQMGQEVILRCVPISNHLYFYWYRQILGQKVEFLVSFYNNEISEKSEIFDDQFSVERPDGSNFTLKIRSTKLEDSAMYFCASGRRGELFFGEGSRLTVL.

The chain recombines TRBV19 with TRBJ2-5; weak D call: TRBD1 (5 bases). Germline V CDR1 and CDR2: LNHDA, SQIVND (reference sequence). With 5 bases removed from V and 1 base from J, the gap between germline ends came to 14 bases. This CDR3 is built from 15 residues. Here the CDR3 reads CASSARLGAQETQYF. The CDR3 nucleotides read TGTGCCAGTAGTGCGCGACTTGGGGCCCAAGAGACCCAGTACTTC.

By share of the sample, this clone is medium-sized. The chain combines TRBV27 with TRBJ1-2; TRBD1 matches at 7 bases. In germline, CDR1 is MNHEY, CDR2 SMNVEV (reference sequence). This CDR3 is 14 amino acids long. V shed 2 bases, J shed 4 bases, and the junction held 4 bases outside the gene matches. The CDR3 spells CASSLGGQTYGYTF. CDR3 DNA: TGTGCCAGCAGTTTAGGGGGACAGACCTATGGCTACACCTTC.

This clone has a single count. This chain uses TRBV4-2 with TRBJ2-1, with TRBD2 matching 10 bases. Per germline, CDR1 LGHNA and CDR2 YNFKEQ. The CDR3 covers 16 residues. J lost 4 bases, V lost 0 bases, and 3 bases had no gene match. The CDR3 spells CASSQDRTSGYNEQFF. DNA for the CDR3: TGTGCCAGCAGCCAAGATCGGACTAGCGGTTACAATGAGCAGTTCTTC.

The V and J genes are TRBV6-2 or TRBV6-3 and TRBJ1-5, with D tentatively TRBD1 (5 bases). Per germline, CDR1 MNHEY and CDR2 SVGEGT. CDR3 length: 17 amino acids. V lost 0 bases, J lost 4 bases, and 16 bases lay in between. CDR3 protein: CASSYSSRGRDNQPQHF. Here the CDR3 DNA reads TGTGCCAGCAGTTACTCGAGTAGGGGCAGGGATAATCAGCCCCAGCATTTT.

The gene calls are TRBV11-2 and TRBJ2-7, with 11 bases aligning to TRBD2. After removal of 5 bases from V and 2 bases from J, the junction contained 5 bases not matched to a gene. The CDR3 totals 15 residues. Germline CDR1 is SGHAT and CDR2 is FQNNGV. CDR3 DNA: TGTGCCAGCAGCACTTTAGCGGGGGGGGCCTACGAGCAGTACTTC. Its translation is CASSTLAGGAYEQYF.

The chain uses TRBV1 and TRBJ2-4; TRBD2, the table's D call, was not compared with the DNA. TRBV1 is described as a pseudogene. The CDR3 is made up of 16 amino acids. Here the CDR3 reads CTSSRCGGIAKNIQYF. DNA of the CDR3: TGCACCAGCAGCCGATGCGGGGGGATAGCCAAAAACATTCAGTACTTC.

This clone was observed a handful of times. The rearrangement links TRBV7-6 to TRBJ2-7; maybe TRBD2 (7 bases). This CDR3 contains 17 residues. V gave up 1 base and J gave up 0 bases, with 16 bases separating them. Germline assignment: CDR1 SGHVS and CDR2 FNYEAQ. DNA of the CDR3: TGTGCCAGCAGCTTAGGAGGGGGGGGTTATAGCTCCTACGAGCAGTACTTC. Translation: CASSLGGGGYSSYEQYF.

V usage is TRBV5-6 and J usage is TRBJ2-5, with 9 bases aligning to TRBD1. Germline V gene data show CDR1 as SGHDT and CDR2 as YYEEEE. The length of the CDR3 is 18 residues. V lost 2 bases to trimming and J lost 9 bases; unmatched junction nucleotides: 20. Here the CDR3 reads CASSLGQRDRVPSGAQYF. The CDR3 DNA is TGTGCCAGCAGCTTAGGACAAAGGGACAGGGTACCGTCAGGGGCCCAGTACTTC.

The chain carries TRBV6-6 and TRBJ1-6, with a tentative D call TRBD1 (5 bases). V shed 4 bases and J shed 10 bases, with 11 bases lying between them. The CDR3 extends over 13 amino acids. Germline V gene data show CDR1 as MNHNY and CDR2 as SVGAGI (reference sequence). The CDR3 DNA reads TGTGCCAGCAGTTCAGGGCAGGGATCACCCCTCCACTTT. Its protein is CASSSGQGSPLHF.

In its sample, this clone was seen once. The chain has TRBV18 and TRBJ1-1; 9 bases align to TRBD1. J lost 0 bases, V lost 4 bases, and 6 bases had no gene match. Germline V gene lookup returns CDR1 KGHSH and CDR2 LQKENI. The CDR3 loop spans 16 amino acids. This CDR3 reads CASSQLGQGVNTEAFF. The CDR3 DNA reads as TGTGCCAGCTCACAATTGGGACAGGGAGTGAACACTGAAGCTTTCTTT. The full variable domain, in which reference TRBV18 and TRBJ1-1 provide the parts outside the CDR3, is NAGVMQNPRHLVRRRGQEARLRCSPMKGHSHVYWYRQLPEEGLKFMVYLQKENIIDESGMPKERFSAEFPKEGPSILRIQQVVRGDSAAYFCASSQLGQGVNTEAFFGQGTRLTVV.

The CDR3 DNA reads TGCGCCAGCAGCCAAGTTCCCGGGGGGGGGAGTACGCAGTATTTT. This encodes CASSQVPGGGSTQYF. The rearrangement links TRBV4-1 to TRBJ2-3; TRBD2 agrees at 8 bases. Germline V gene data show CDR1 as MGHRA and CDR2 as YSYEKL. The V segment lost 1 base and the J segment 8 bases; nucleotides outside the gene matches: 8. CDR3 length: 15 amino acids.

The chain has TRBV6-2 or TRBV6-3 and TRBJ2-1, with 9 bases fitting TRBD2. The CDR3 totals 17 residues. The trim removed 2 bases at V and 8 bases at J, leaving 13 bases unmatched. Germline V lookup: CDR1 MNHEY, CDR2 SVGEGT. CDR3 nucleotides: TGTGCCAGCAGTTACGGTATAGCGGGAGCCAGGGGGGATGAGCAGTTCTTC. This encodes CASSYGIAGARGDEQFF.

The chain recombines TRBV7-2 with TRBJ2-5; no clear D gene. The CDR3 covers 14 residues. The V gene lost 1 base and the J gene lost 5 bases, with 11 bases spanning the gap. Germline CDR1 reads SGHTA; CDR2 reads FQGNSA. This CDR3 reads CASSLGTRAETQYF. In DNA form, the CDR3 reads TGTGCCAGCAGCTTAGGTACGAGAGCGGAGACCCAGTACTTC.

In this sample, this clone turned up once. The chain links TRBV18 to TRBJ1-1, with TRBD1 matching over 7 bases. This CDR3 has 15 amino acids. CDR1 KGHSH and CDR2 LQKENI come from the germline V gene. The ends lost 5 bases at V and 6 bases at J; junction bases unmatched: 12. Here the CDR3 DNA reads TGTGCCAGCTCAATCAGAGGGGGCGAGGACGCTGAAGCTTTCTTT. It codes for CASSIRGGEDAEAFF.

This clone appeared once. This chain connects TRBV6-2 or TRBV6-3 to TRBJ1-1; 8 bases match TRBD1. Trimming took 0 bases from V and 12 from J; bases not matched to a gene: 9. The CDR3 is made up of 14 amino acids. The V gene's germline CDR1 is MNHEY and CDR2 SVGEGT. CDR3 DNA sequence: TGTGCCAGCAGTTACTCGATCGACAGGGGTAGACCTTTCTTT. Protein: CASSYSIDRGRPFF.

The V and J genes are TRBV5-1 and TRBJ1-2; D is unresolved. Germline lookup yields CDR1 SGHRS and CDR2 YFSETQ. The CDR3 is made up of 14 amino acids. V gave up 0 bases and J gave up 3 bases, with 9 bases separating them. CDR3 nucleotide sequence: TGCGCCAGCAGCTTGGGGGGAGTCGACTATGGCTACACCTTC. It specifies CASSLGGVDYGYTF.

DNA of the CDR3: TGTGCCAGCAGCACCTCCGGGACAGCAAACACCGGGGAGCTGTTTTTT. It translates to CASSTSGTANTGELFF. This rearrangement joins TRBV7-8 to TRBJ2-2, with 7 bases aligning to TRBD1. Germline assignment: CDR1 SGHVS and CDR2 FQNEAQ. The trim removed 5 bases at V and 2 bases at J, leaving 8 bases unmatched. The CDR3 totals 16 residues.

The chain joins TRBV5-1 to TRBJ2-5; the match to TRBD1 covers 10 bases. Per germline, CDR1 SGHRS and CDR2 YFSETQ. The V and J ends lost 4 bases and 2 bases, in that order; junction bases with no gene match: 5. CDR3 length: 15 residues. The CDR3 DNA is TGCGCCAGCAGCCCGGGGACAGGGGCACAAGAGACCCAGTACTTC. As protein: CASSPGTGAQETQYF.

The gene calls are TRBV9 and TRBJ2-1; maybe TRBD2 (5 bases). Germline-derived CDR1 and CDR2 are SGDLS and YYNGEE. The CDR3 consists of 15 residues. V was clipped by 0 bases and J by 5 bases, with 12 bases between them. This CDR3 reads CASSVGAEPDNEQFF. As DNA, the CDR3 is TGTGCCAGCAGCGTAGGAGCGGAGCCAGACAATGAGCAGTTCTTC.

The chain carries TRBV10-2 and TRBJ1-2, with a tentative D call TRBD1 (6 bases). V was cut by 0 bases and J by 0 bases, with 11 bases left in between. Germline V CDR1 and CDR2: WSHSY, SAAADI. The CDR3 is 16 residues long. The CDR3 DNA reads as TGCGCCAGCAGTGAGTCTCGGGGGGCGGCTAACTATGGCTACACCTTC. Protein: CASSESRGAANYGYTF.

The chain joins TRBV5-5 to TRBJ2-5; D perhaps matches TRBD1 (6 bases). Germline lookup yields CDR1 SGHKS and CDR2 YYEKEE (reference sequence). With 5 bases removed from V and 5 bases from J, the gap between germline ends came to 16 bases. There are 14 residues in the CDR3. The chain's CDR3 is CASRWTGTSETQYF. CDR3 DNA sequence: TGTGCCAGCAGGTGGACCGGGACATCGGAGACCCAGTACTTC.

In DNA, the CDR3 is TGTGCCAGCAGCCAGAGCAATCAGCCCCAGCATTTT. Residues: CASSQSNQPQHF. The gene calls are TRBV7-9 and TRBJ1-5; no definite D call. The V and J ends lost 5 bases and 1 base respectively, with 3 bases between them. Germline V gene data show CDR1 as SEHNR and CDR2 as FQNEAQ (reference sequence). The CDR3 runs to 12 residues.